The 11 T cell receptor beta chains listed next were all sequenced from one sample in a study of shared T cell receptors in the human thymus. The method was immunoSEQ multiplex PCR; TCRdb's version includes in-frame clones alone and lacks a portion of them. The sample shows about 660,000 clones, 85% to 90% of them seen only once. The data also belong to a second study, concerning human thymus T cells.

Sequenced: thymocytes. The receptors were gathered from a boy in the first two years of life with a congenital heart defect.

The sample holds one count of this clone. The rearrangement joins TRBV11-3 to TRBJ2-2, with 8 bases matching TRBD1. There are 15 residues in the CDR3. Germline trimming cut 5 bases from V and 4 bases from J; bases unmatched to any gene: 6. Germline V lookup: CDR1 SGHNT, CDR2 YENEEA. CDR3 residues: CASSHRTGGTGELFF. The CDR3, as DNA: TGTGCCAGCAGCCATAGAACAGGGGGCACCGGGGAGCTGTTTTTT. Filled out from reference TRBV11-3 and TRBJ2-2, the complete variable domain reads EAGVVQSPRYKIIEKKQPVAFWCNPISGHNTLYWYLQNLGQGPELLIRYENEEAVDDSQLPKDRFSAERLKGVDSTLKIQPAELGDSAVYLCASSHRTGGTGELFFGEGSRLTVL.

The chain has TRBV28 and TRBJ2-2; D may be TRBD2 (6 bases). Germline V CDR1 and CDR2: MDHEN, SYDVKM. The CDR3 is 15 residues long. Between the trimmed V and J ends, which lost 6 bases and 5 bases, there was a span of 16 bases. CDR3 residues: CASSTTVGRTGELFF. The CDR3 DNA reads as TGTGCCAGCAGCACAACGGTAGGGAGGACCGGGGAGCTGTTTTTT.

The chain is built from TRBV2 and TRBJ1-2; D remains ambiguous. V dropped 9 bases and J dropped 3 bases, with 14 bases sitting between them. The length of the CDR3 is 13 residues. Per germline, CDR1 SNHLY and CDR2 FYNNEI. The CDR3 loop is CARGLISHYGYTF. The CDR3, as DNA: TGTGCCAGAGGACTGATTTCCCACTATGGCTACACCTTC.

Only one count was recorded for this clone. The V call is TRBV28, the J call TRBJ1-1; 7 positions match TRBD1. This CDR3 spans 17 amino acids. The germline CDR1 and CDR2 sequences are MDHEN and SYDVKM. The ends lost 2 bases at V and 0 bases at J; junction bases unmatched: 9. CDR3 in DNA: TGTGCCAGCAGTTTAAGTGAGGCGGGACAGTTGAACACTGAAGCTTTCTTT. It yields the protein CASSLSEAGQLNTEAFF. The entire variable domain, with the rest obtained from reference TRBV28 and TRBJ1-1, is as follows: DVKVTQSSRYLVKRTGEKVFLECVQDMDHENMFWYRQDPGLGLRLIYFSYDVKMKEKGDIPEGYSVSREKKERFSLILESASTNQTSMYLCASSLSEAGQLNTEAFFGQGTRLTVV.

The chain combines TRBV2 with TRBJ2-7, with D tentatively TRBD2 (5 bases). V lost 2 bases and J 2 bases, leaving 10 bases between the germline ends. Germline V gene data show CDR1 as SNHLY and CDR2 as FYNNEI. CDR3 length: 14 residues. As DNA, the CDR3 is TGTGCCAGCAGTGAATACCCGGGAACCTACGAGCAGTACTTC. Protein sequence: CASSEYPGTYEQYF.

This clone was seen a few times. The V gene is TRBV27, the J gene TRBJ2-7; TRBD1 agrees at 11 bases. With 6 bases clipped from V and 0 bases from J, the junction kept 7 bases outside the gene matches. The germline V gene has CDR1 MNHEY and CDR2 SMNVEV (reference sequence). The CDR3 is 16 residues long. The CDR3 is CASSRTGTGGSYEQYF. CDR3 sequence (DNA): TGTGCCAGCAGCCGTACCGGGACAGGGGGCTCCTACGAGCAGTACTTC.

This sequence joins TRBV15 and TRBJ2-7; 7 bases line up with TRBD2. This CDR3 spans 14 amino acids. V dropped 4 bases and J dropped 5; count of bases not matched to a gene: 8. Germline V gene lookup returns CDR1 LNHNV and CDR2 YYDKDF (reference sequence). The CDR3 is CATSTRGEGHEQYF. The CDR3 coding sequence is TGTGCCACCAGCACCCGGGGGGAGGGGCACGAGCAGTACTTC.

The chain carries TRBV6-6 and TRBJ2-7; 11 bases are a match to TRBD2. Germline lookup yields CDR1 MNHNY and CDR2 SVGAGI (reference sequence). V shed 6 bases and J 1 base; nucleotides not matched to a gene: 5. The CDR3 totals 15 residues. CDR3 DNA: TGTGCCAGCAGCGCCGGGACTAGCGGTTCCTACGAGCAGTACTTC. The encoded protein is CASSAGTSGSYEQYF.

This chain links TRBV28 with TRBJ2-7, with D perhaps matching TRBD1 (6 bases). The CDR3 is made up of 15 amino acids. V was pared by 6 bases and J by 3 bases, with 18 bases between. CDR1 is MDHEN, CDR2 SYDVKM, per germline. The DNA for the CDR3 is TGTGCCAGCAGCCCACAGGGATCCCTAGACTACGAGCAGTACTTC. It encodes CASSPQGSLDYEQYF.

This chain connects TRBV28 to TRBJ2-2; weak D call: TRBD1 (7 bases). Germline CDR1 MDHEN, CDR2 SYDVKM. V gave up 5 bases and J gave up 6 bases, with 16 bases separating them. This CDR3 contains 15 residues. CDR3 amino acids: CASSTDREVSGELFF. The CDR3 nucleotides read TGTGCCAGCAGTACTGACAGGGAGGTTTCCGGGGAGCTGTTTTTT.

Only one count was recorded for this clone. The chain links TRBV4-3 to TRBJ2-3, with a weak D call TRBD1 (5 bases). This CDR3 has 14 amino acids. Trimming pared 0 bases from V and 5 bases from J, leaving 9 bases between. The germline CDR1 and CDR2 sequences are LGHNA and YSLEER. CDR3 DNA: TGCGCCAGCAGCCAAGATCGTAGGGGAGATACGCAGTATTTT. Amino acids: CASSQDRRGDTQYF.